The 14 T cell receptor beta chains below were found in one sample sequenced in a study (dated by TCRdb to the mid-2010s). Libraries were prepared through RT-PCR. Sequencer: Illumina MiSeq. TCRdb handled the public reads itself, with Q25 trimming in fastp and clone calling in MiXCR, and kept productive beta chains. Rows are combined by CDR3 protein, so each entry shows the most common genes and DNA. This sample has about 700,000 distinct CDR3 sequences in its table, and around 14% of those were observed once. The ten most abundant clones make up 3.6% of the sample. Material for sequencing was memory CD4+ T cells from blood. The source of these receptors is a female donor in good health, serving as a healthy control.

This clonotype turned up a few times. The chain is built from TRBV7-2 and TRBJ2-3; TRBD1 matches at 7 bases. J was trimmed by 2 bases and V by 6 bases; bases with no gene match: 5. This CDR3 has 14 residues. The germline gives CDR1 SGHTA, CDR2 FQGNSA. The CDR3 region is CASRPGQNTDTQYF. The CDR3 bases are TGTGCCAGCAGGCCGGGACAGAACACAGATACGCAGTATTTT.

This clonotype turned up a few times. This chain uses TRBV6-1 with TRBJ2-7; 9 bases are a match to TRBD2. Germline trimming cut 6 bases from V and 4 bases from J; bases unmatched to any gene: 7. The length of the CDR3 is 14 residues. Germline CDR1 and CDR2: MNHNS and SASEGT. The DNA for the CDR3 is TGTGCCAGCAGGGCCGGGACTAGCCAATACGAGCAGTACTTC. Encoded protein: CASRAGTSQYEQYF.

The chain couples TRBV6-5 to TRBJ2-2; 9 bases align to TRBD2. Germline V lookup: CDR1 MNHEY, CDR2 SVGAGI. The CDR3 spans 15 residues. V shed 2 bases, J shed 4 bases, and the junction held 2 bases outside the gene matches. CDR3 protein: CASSYAGGGTGELFF. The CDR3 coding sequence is TGTGCCAGCAGTTACGCGGGGGGGGGCACCGGGGAGCTGTTTTTT.

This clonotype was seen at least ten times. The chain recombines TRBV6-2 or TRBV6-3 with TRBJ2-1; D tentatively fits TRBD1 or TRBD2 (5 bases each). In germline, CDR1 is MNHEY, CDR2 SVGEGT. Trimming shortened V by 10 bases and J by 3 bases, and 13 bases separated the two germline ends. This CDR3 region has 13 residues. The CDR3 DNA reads TGTGCCACCACGGGACCCAACTACAATGAGCAGTTCTTC. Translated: CATTGPNYNEQFF.

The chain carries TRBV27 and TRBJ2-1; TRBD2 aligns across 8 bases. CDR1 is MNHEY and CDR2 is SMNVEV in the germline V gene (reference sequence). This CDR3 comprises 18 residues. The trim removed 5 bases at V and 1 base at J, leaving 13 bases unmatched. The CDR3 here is CASSPPSAGVQSYNEQFF. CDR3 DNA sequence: TGTGCCAGCAGTCCACCCTCAGCGGGAGTACAGTCCTACAATGAGCAGTTCTTC.

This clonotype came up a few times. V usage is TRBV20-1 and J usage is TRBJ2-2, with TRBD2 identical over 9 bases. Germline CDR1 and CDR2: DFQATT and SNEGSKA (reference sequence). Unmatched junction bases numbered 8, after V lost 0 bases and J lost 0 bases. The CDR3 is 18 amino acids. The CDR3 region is CSARDSSAGGANTGELFF. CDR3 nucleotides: TGCAGTGCTAGAGATTCTTCGGCGGGAGGGGCGAACACCGGGGAGCTGTTTTTT.

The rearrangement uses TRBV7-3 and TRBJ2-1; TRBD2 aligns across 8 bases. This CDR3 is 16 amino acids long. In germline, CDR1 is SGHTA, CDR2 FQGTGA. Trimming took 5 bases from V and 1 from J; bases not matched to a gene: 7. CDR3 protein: CASSPISGSSYNEQFF. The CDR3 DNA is TGTGCCAGCAGCCCTATCAGCGGGAGTTCCTACAATGAGCAGTTCTTC.

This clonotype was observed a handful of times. CDR3 sequence (DNA): TGTGCCAGCTGCAATACTGGGACAGGGGACGAAAACATTCAGTACTTC. Protein: CASCNTGTGDENIQYF. V and J are TRBV6-2 or TRBV6-3 and TRBJ2-4, with 10 bases aligning to TRBD1. Germline loops: CDR1 MNHEY, CDR2 SVGEGT. With 8 bases clipped from V and 5 bases from J, the junction kept 12 bases outside the gene matches. The CDR3 covers 16 residues.

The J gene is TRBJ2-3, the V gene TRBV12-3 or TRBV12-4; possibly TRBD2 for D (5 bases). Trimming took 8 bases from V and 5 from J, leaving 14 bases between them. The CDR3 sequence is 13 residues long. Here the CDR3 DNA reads TGTGCCAGCTTCTCCAGTGGAGGAGATACGCAGTATTTT. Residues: CASFSSGGDTQYF.

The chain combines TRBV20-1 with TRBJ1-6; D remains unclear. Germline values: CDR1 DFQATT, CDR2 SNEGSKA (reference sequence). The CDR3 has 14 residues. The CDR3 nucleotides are TGCAGCCCCAGGAGTGGTACGCCCTATTCACCCCTCCACTTT. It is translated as CSPRSGTPYSPLHF.

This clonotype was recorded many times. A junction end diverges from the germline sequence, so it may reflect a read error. The CDR3 DNA follows: TGCGCCAGCAGCCAAGAAATTATGGGATCCCCGGCCTTC. It is translated as CASSQEIMGSPAF. The chain joins TRBV4-3 to TRBJ1-2, with D uncertain. The CDR3 extends over 13 amino acids. Germline V gene data show CDR1 as LGHNA and CDR2 as YSLEER.

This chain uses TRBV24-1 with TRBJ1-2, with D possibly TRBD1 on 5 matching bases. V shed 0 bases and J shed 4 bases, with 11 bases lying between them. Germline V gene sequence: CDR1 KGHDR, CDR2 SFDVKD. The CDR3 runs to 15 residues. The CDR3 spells CATSDLSGDGYGYTF. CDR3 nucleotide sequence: TGTGCCACCAGTGATTTGAGCGGGGACGGCTATGGCTACACCTTC.

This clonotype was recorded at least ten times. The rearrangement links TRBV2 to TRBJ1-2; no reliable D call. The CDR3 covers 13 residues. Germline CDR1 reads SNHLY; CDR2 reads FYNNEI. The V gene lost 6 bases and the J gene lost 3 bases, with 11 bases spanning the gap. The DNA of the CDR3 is TGTGCCAGCAGCCCGCGTCCGGACTATGGCTACACCTTC. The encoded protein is CASSPRPDYGYTF.

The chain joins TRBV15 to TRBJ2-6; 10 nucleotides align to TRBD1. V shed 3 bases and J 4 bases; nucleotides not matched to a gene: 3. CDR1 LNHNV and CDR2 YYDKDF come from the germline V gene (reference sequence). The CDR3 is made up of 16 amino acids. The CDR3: CATSRGQGSGANVLTF. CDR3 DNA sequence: TGTGCCACCAGCAGGGGACAGGGGTCAGGGGCCAACGTCCTGACTTTC.